This TCR beta chain was captured in a study of CD8+ T cells in alopecia areata. The CDR3 totals 14 residues. Germline lookup yields CDR1 SEHNR and CDR2 FQNEAQ (reference sequence). Trimming shortened V by 2 bases and J by 4 bases, and 11 bases separated the two germline ends. As to treatment: oral pan-JAK inhibitor, 5-10 mg twice daily. cDNA prepared by RNA extraction and subsequent reverse transcription served as the template for sequencing. Repertoires were generated with immunoSEQ multiplex PCR, while TCRdb's copy carries only in-frame clones and drops some. The sample includes 120,000 to 150,000 clones, around 82% of them seen just once.

The V and J genes are TRBV7-9 and TRBJ1-1, with D maybe TRBD1 (6 bases). The source is a human donor with alopecia areata. The sample consisted of CD8+ T cells sorted from blood, taken at week 4, from a patient treated with tofacitinib. As DNA, the CDR3 is TGTGCCAGCAGCTTATCTTGGGGGCCCACTGAAGCTTTCTTT. Its protein is CASSLSWGPTEAFF.